The clone carrying this TCR beta chain appeared a few times. Repertoires were generated with immunoSEQ multiplex PCR, while TCRdb's copy carries only in-frame clones and drops some. In the table there are 25,000 to 35,000 clones, over 60% of which are singletons. The data are from a study of PD-1 blockade in classical Hodgkin lymphoma. About the research overall: With a 2-week interval, patients received intravenous nivolumab at 3 mg/kg.

The ends were cut back, 5 bases at V and 1 base at J, with 8 bases in the middle. The germline CDR1 and CDR2 sequences are KGHSH and LQKENI. The CDR3 runs to 13 residues. Sample time point: cycle 4 day 1 (C4D1), after 5 to 7 weeks of nivolumab. Each of the patients experienced relapse following autologous stem cell transplantation, and their brentuximab vedotin exposure differed. This clonotype originated in a human donor with classical Hodgkin lymphoma. The source material was peripheral blood mononuclear cells (PBMCs), sampled before the fourth cycle of nivolumab. This rearrangement joins TRBV18 to TRBJ1-1; D remains ambiguous. CDR3 bases: TGTGCCAGCTCATCTAACAGGAACACTGAAGCTTTCTTT. This gives the protein CASSSNRNTEAFF.